This section outlines one T cell receptor beta chain sequence together with its context. This entry comes from a study of blood T cell repertoires in COVID-19. On the study more broadly: COVID-19 samples, acute and convalescent, were from the United States, Italy and Spain.

TCRdb's table, derived via immunoSEQ multiplex PCR, lists solely in-frame clones and lacks some. Among about 40,000 clones listed, 85% were seen once. Sequencing was performed on peripheral blood. This sequence originates from a human donor in a cohort sampled during active COVID-19.

CDR3 region: CASSADRAHWGTEAFF. CDR3 nucleotides: TGTGCCAGCAGTGCGGACAGGGCGCATTGGGGCACTGAAGCTTTCTTT. The gene calls are TRBV25-1 and TRBJ1-1; TRBD1 matches at 8 bases. The CDR3 sequence is 16 residues long. Germline V CDR1 and CDR2: MGHDK, SYGVNS. Trimming took 4 bases from V and 4 from J; bases not matched to a gene: 11.